These 17 T cell receptor beta chains were all obtained from the same sample, sequenced in a study of cytomegalovirus exposure and HLA in healthy donors. In the PCR, 60 Vbeta and 13 Jbeta primers were used. TCRdb keeps only in-frame clones here, not all; method: immunoSEQ multiplex PCR. The repertoire holds 100,000 to 150,000 clones, with about 79% as singletons. Sequenced material: PBMCs. Receptors were obtained from a woman aged 45 to 65 in good health and CMV-seronegative.

The chain recombines TRBV6-5 with TRBJ2-5; TRBD1 matches at 8 bases. The better agreement between TRBJ2-7 and the DNA end casts doubt on the J call. Per the germline V gene, CDR1 is MNHEY and CDR2 is SVGAGI. CDR3 length: 14 residues. The CDR3 here is CAKKDRVLTYEQYF. CDR3 sequence (DNA): TGTGCCAAGAAGGACAGGGTCCTCACCTACGAGCAGTACTTC.

This chain uses TRBV7-7 with TRBJ2-5; 8 bases match TRBD2. CDR1 is SSHAT, CDR2 FNYEAQ, per germline (reference sequence). V lost 2 bases to trimming and J lost 0 bases; unmatched junction nucleotides: 5. CDR3 length: 16 amino acids. CDR3 residues: CASSLQGLVDQETQYF. CDR3 sequence (DNA): TGTGCCAGCAGCTTACAGGGACTAGTAGACCAAGAGACCCAGTACTTC.

CDR3: CATSATLGLAGYNEQFF. The CDR3 DNA is TGTGCCACCAGCGCCACTCTCGGACTAGCGGGATACAATGAGCAGTTCTTC. J is TRBJ2-1 and V is TRBV15, with 12 positions matching TRBD2. The ends lost 5 bases at V and 4 bases at J; junction bases unmatched: 9. Germline CDR1 LNHNV, CDR2 YYDKDF (reference sequence). The CDR3 runs 17 residues.

This clone was found once. The chain employs TRBV7-8 and TRBJ2-3; no clear D gene. V lost 1 base to trimming and J lost 5 bases, with 19 bases between them. The CDR3 consists of 17 residues. Looked up from germline, CDR1 is SGHVS and CDR2 is FQNEAQ. The CDR3 DNA reads TGTGCCAGCAGCTTAGGTGGTCTGGGTGGCGCGGAAGATACGCAGTATTTT. The encoded protein is CASSLGGLGGAEDTQYF.

The chain carries TRBV6-5 and TRBJ1-4, with D possibly matching TRBD1 (5 bases). V shed 6 bases and J shed 5 bases, with 16 bases lying between them. CDR3 length: 15 residues. The V gene's germline CDR1 is MNHEY and CDR2 SVGAGI. The DNA of the CDR3 is TGTGCCAGCAGCTCTAGACAGCAGATAAATGAAAAACTGTTTTTT. Translating gives CASSSRQQINEKLFF.

This clone was observed a handful of times. The chain has TRBV7-2 and TRBJ1-1, with D hard to call. The V gene's germline CDR1 is SGHTA and CDR2 FQGNSA. CDR3 length equals 13 residues. Trimming took off 4 bases at V and 1 base at J, with 7 bases between the two ends. CDR3 in DNA: TGTGCCAGCAGCTCTACGCCGAACACTGAAGCTTTCTTT. Protein sequence: CASSSTPNTEAFF.

The rearrangement uses TRBV13 and TRBJ2-4; TRBD1 matches 11 bases. The CDR3 consists of 18 residues. CDR1 PRHDT and CDR2 FYEKMQ come from the germline V gene (reference sequence). V dropped 4 bases and J dropped 0; count of bases not matched to a gene: 8. Here the CDR3 DNA reads TGTGCCAGCAGCTCGTGGGGACAGGGGGACGTAGCCAAAAACATTCAGTACTTC. Residues: CASSSWGQGDVAKNIQYF.

The chain is built from TRBV4-3 and TRBJ1-5, with D maybe TRBD1 (6 bases). Between the trimmed V and J ends, which lost 2 bases and 5 bases, there was a span of 7 bases. This CDR3 has 13 amino acids. Looked up from germline, CDR1 is LGHNA and CDR2 is YSLEER. The CDR3 sequence is CASSQNRDQPQHF. DNA for the CDR3: TGCGCCAGCAGCCAAAACAGGGATCAGCCCCAGCATTTT.

The rearrangement links TRBV6-5 to TRBJ2-3; 8 bases fit TRBD2. The germline CDR1 and CDR2 sequences are MNHEY and SVGAGI. This CDR3 contains 14 residues. The V gene end was trimmed by 4 bases and the J gene end by 5 bases; junction bases not matched to a gene: 5. The CDR3, as DNA: TGTGCCAGCAGTTTACTAGCGGAAGTAGATACGCAGTATTTT. Amino acid sequence: CASSLLAEVDTQYF.

The gene calls are TRBV28 and TRBJ1-2, with 7 bases aligning to TRBD1. V gave up 1 base and J gave up 4 bases; unmatched junction bases: 6. The CDR3 extends over 15 amino acids. CDR1 and CDR2 (germline): MDHEN, SYDVKM. CDR3 residues: CASSLFVRTGYGYTF. In DNA form, the CDR3 reads TGTGCCAGCAGTTTATTCGTCCGGACAGGCTATGGCTACACCTTC.

The CDR3 bases are TGTGCCAGCAGCCTGGGACTAGCGGGAGGAGCAGATACGCAGTATTTT. Translating gives CASSLGLAGGADTQYF. The chain employs TRBV5-6 and TRBJ2-3; 15 nucleotides align to TRBD2. The V gene's germline CDR1 is SGHDT and CDR2 YYEEEE. After removal of 4 bases from V and 4 bases from J, the junction contained 4 bases not matched to a gene. The length of the CDR3 is 16 residues.

This clone was counted between two and nine times. The chain employs TRBV28 and TRBJ1-1; D is undetermined. V was cut by 4 bases and J by 8 bases, with 8 bases left in between. The CDR3 covers 11 residues. Germline assignment: CDR1 MDHEN and CDR2 SYDVKM. CDR3 in amino acids: CASSSDWEAFF. The CDR3, as DNA: TGTGCCAGCAGTTCGGACTGGGAAGCTTTCTTT.

V gene TRBV28 combines with J gene TRBJ2-5; 7 bases map to TRBD2. This CDR3 has 15 residues. The J segment lost 1 base and the V segment lost 3 bases, leaving 5 bases of the junction unmatched. Per the germline V gene, CDR1 is MDHEN and CDR2 is SYDVKM. The CDR3 DNA reads as TGTGCCAGCAGTTTCCTGACTAGCCTCCAAGAGACCCAGTACTTC. Translating gives CASSFLTSLQETQYF.

The rearrangement joins TRBV10-3 to TRBJ2-1; D is possibly TRBD1 (5 bases). CDR3 length equals 13 residues. The ends were cut back, 3 bases at V and 15 bases at J, with 18 bases in the middle. CDR1 ENHRY and CDR2 SYGVKD come from the germline V gene. For the CDR3, the DNA is TGTGCCATCAGTGAAGACTCAAAGGGGCGTCGGTTCTTC. As protein: CAISEDSKGRRFF.

The chain uses TRBV2 and TRBJ1-1; the D gene is possibly TRBD1 (5 bases). The CDR3 length is 13 residues. Germline V gives CDR1 SNHLY, CDR2 FYNNEI. Trimming cost V 8 bases and J 2 bases, with 12 bases left between them. CDR3 coding DNA: TGTGCCAGCGTAAGACAGAGTAACACTGAAGCTTTCTTT. It specifies CASVRQSNTEAFF.

This rearrangement joins TRBV12-5 to TRBJ2-6; 7 nucleotides match TRBD1. The V gene end was trimmed by 3 bases and the J gene end by 4 bases; junction bases not matched to a gene: 15. This CDR3 is 19 amino acids long. Germline values: CDR1 LGHNT, CDR2 FRNRAP. CDR3 coding DNA: TGTGCTAGTGGTTTCGCCACTTCTATGACAGGGACGGGGGCCAACGTCCTGACTTTC. Amino acid sequence: CASGFATSMTGTGANVLTF.

This clone was observed a few times. The chain carries TRBV10-3 and TRBJ2-5; D unclear. Looked up from germline, CDR1 is ENHRY and CDR2 is SYGVKD. This CDR3 has 15 amino acids. The germline V and J ends were trimmed by 9 bases and 1 base, with 18 bases remaining between them. CDR3 bases: TGTGCCATGGCTAAAGGTAACAGCCCCCAAGAGACCCAGTACTTC. This encodes CAMAKGNSPQETQYF.